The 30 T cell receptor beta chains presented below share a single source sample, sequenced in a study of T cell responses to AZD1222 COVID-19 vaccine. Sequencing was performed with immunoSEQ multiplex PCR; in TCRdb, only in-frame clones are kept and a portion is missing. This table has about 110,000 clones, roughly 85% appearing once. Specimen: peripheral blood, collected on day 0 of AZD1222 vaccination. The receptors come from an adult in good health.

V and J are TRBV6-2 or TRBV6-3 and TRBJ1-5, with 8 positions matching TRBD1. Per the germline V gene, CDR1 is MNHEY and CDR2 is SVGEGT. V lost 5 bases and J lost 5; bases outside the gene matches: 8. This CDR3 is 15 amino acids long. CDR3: CASSAQGGDYQPQHF. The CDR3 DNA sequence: TGTGCCAGCAGTGCACAGGGGGGGGACTATCAGCCCCAGCATTTT.

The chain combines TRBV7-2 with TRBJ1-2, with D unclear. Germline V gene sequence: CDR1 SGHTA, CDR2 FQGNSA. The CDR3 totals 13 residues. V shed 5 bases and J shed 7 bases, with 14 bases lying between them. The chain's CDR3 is CASSPVPESGYTF. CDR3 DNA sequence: TGTGCCAGCAGCCCGGTCCCTGAGAGTGGCTACACCTTC. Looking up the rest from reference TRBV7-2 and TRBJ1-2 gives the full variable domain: GAGVSQSPSNKVTEKGKDVELRCDPISGHTALYWYRQSLGQGLEFLIYFQGNSAPDKSGLPSDRFSAERTGGSVSTLTIQRTQQEDSAVYLCASSPVPESGYTFGSGTRLTVV.

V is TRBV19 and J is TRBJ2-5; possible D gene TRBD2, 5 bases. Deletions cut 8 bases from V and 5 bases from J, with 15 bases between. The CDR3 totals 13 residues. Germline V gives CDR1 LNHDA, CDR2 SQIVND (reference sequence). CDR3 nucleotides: TGTGCCAGTGCCTTGGACTCCAGCGAGACCCAGTACTTC. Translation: CASALDSSETQYF.

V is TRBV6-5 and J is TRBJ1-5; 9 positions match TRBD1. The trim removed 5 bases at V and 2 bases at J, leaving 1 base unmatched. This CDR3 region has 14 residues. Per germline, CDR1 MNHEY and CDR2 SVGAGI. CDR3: CASSRTGGNQPQHF. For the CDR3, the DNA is TGTGCCAGCAGTAGGACAGGGGGCAATCAGCCCCAGCATTTT.

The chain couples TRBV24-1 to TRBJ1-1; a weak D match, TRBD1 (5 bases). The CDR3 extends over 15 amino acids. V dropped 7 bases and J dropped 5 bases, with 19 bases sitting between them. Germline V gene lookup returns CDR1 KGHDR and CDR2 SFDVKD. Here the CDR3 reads CATRRPGWGETEAFF. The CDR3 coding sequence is TGTGCCACCAGACGCCCTGGGTGGGGGGAAACTGAAGCTTTCTTT.

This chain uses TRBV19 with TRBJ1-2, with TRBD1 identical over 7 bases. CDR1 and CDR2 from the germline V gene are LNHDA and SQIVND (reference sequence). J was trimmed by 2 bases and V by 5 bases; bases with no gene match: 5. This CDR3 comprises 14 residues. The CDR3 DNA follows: TGTGCCAGTAGTGTAACGGGACAGAACTATGGCTACACCTTC. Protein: CASSVTGQNYGYTF.

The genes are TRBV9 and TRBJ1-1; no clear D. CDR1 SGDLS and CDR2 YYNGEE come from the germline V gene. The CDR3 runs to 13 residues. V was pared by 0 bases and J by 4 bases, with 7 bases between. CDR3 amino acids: CASSVAAGTEAFF. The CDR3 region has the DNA TGTGCCAGCAGCGTAGCGGCAGGCACTGAAGCTTTCTTT.

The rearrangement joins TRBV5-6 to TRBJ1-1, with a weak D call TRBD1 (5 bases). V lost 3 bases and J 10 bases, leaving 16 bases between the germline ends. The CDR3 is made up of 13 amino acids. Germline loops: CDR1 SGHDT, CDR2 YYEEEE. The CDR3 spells CASSSAGAGRAFF. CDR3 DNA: TGTGCCAGCAGCTCTGCTGGTGCGGGGCGAGCTTTCTTT. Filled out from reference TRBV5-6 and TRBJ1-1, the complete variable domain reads DAGVTQSPTHLIKTRGQQVTLRCSPKSGHDTVSWYQQALGQGPQFIFQYYEEEERQRGNFPDRFSGHQFPNYSSELNVNALLLGDSALYLCASSSAGAGRAFFGQGTRLTVV.

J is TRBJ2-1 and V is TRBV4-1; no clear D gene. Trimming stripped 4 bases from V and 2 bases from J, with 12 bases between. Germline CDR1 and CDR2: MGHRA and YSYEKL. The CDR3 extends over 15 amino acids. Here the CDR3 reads CASSLLQEPYNEQFF. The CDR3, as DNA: TGCGCCAGCAGCCTTCTGCAAGAACCCTACAATGAGCAGTTCTTC.

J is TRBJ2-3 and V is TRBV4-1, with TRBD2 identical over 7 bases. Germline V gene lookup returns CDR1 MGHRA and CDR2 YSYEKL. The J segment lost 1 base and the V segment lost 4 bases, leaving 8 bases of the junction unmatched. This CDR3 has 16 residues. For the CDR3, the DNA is TGCGCCAGCAGCCTCTATAGCGGGCCCCGCACAGATACGCAGTATTTT. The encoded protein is CASSLYSGPRTDTQYF.

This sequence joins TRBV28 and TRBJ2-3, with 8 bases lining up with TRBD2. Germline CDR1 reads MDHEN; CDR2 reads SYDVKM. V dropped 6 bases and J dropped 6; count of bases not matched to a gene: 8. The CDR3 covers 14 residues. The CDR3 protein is CASSPGLAVDTQYF. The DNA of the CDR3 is TGTGCCAGCAGCCCCGGACTAGCTGTCGATACGCAGTATTTT.

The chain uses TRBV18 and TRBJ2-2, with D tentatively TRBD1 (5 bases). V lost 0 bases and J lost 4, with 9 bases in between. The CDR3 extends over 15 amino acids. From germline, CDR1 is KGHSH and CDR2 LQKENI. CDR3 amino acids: CASSPPAGSTGELFF. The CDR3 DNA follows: TGTGCCAGCTCACCACCGGCAGGGTCCACCGGGGAGCTGTTTTTT.

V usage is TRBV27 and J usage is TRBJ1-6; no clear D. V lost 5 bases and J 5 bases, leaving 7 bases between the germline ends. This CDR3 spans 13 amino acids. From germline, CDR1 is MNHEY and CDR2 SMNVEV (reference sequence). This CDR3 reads CASSRLDNSPLHF. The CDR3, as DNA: TGTGCCAGCAGTCGCCTAGATAATTCACCCCTCCACTTT.

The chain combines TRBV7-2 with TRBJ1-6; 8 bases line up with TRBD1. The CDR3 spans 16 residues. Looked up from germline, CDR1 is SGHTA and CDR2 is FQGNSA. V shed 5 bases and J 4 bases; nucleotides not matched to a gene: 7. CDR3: CASSQQGATYNSPLHF. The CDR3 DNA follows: TGTGCCAGCAGCCAGCAGGGGGCGACGTATAATTCACCCCTCCACTTT.

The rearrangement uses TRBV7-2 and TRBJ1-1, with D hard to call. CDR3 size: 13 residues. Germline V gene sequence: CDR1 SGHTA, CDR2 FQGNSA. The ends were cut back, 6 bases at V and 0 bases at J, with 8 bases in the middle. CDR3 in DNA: TGTGCCAGCAGGCCCAGATTGAACACTGAAGCTTTCTTT. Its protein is CASRPRLNTEAFF.

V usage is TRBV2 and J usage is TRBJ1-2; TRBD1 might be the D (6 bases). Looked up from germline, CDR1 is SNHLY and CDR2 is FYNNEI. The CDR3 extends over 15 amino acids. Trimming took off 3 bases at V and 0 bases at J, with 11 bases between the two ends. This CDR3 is CASSDTGIANYGYTF. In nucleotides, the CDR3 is TGTGCCAGCAGTGATACAGGGATAGCTAACTATGGCTACACCTTC.

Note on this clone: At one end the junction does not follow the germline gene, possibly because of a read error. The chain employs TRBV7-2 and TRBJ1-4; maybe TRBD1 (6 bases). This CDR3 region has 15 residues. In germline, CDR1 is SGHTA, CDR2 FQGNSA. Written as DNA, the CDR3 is TGTGCCAGCACCTTAGGGGGGGCAGCTAATGAAAAACTGTTTTTT. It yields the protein CASTLGGAANEKLFF.

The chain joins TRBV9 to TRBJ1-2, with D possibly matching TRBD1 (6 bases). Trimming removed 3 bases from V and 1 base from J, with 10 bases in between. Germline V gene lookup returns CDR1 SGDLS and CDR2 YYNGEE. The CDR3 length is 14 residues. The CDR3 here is CASSATGHNYGYTF. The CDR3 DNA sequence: TGTGCCAGCAGCGCGACAGGACATAACTATGGCTACACCTTC. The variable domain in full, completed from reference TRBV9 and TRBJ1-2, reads DSGVTQTPKHLITATGQRVTLRCSPRSGDLSVYWYQQSLDQGLQFLIQYYNGEERAKGNILERFSAQQFPDLHSELNLSSLELGDSALYFCASSATGHNYGYTFGSGTRLTVV.

Here the CDR3 reads CASRQQGTGTDTQYF. DNA for the CDR3: TGTGCCAGCAGGCAACAAGGGACCGGCACAGATACGCAGTATTTT. The chain has TRBV28 and TRBJ2-3; D might be TRBD1 or TRBD2, each matching 5 bases. From germline, CDR1 is MDHEN and CDR2 SYDVKM. Between the trimmed V and J ends, which lost 6 bases and 1 base, there was a span of 14 bases. The CDR3 is 15 residues long.

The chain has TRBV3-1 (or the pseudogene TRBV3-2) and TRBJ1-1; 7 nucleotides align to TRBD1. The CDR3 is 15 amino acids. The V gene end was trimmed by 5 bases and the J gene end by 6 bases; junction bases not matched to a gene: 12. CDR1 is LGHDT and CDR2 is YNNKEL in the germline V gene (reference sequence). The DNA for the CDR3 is TGTGCCAGCAGCTCAAGGGGGCGCGAAGTGGCTGAAGCTTTCTTT. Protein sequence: CASSSRGREVAEAFF.

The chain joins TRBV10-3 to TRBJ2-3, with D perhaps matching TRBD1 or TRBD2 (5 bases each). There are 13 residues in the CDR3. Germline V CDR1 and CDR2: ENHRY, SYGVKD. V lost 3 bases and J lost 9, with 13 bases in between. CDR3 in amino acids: CAISDRDPVTQYF. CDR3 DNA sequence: TGTGCCATCAGTGACCGGGACCCAGTCACGCAGTATTTT.

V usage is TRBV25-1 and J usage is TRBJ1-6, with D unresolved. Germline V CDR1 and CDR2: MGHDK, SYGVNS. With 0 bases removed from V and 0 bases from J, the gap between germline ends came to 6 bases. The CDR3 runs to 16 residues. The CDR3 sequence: CASSEYGRSYNSPLHF. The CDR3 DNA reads TGTGCCAGCAGTGAATACGGGCGCTCCTATAATTCACCCCTCCACTTT.

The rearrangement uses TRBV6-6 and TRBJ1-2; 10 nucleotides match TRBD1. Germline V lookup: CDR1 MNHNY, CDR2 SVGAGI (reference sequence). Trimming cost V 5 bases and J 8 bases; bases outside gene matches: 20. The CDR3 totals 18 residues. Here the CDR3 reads CASSRRQGAAEAPRGYTF. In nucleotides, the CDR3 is TGTGCCAGCAGTCGCCGACAGGGGGCGGCGGAGGCTCCGAGAGGCTACACCTTC.

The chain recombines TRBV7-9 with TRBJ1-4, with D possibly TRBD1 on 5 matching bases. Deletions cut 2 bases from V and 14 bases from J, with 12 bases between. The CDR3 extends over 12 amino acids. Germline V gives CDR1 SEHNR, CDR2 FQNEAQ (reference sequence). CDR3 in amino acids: CASSLLEGHLFF. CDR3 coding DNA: TGTGCCAGCAGCTTACTCGAGGGGCACCTGTTTTTT.

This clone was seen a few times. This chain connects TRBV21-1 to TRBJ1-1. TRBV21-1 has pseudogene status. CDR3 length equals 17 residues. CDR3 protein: CASSKGRWRAAGTEAFF. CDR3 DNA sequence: TGTGCCAGCAGCAAAGGACGGTGGAGGGCAGCGGGAACTGAAGCTTTCTTT.

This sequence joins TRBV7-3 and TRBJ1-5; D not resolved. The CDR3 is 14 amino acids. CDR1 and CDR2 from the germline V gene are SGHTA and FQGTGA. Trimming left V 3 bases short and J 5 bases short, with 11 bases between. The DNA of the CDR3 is TGTGCCAGCAGCTTCGGCCAGACTTATCAGCCCCAGCATTTT. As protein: CASSFGQTYQPQHF.

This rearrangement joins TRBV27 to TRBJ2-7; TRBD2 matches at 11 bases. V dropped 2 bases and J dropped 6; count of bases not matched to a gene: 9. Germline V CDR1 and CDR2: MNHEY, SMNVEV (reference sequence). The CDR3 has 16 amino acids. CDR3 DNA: TGTGCCAGCAGTTTACCCGGGACTAGCGGACAGGCCGAGCAGTACTTC. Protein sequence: CASSLPGTSGQAEQYF.

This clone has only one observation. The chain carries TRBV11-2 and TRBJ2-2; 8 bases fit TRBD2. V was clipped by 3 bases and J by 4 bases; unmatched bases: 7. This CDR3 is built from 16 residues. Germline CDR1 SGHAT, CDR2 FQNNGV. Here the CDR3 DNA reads TGTGCCAGCAGCTTCCACAGCGGGAGTCCCACCGGGGAGCTGTTTTTT. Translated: CASSFHSGSPTGELFF.

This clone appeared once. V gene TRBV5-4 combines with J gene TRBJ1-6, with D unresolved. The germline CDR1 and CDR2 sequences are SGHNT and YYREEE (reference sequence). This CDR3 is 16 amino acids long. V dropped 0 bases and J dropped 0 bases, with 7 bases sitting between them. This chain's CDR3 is CASSLAGGSYNSPLHF. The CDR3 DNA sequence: TGTGCCAGCAGCTTGGCTGGCGGCTCCTATAATTCACCCCTCCACTTT.

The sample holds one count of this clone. CDR3 bases: TGTGCCAGCAGCTTGGCGGGATCGAGCAATCAGCCCCAGCATTTT. It specifies CASSLAGSSNQPQHF. The V and J genes are TRBV5-4 and TRBJ1-5, with D uncertain. Trimming stripped 0 bases from V and 1 base from J, with 8 bases between. CDR1 is SGHNT and CDR2 is YYREEE in the germline V gene (reference sequence). The CDR3 is 15 residues long.